The present TCR beta chain was sequenced within a study of blood T cell repertoires in COVID-19. In the original workflow: Using reference gene primer amplification, nucleated cell counts were estimated. The assay was immunoSEQ multiplex PCR, and TCRdb's table has in-frame clones only and misses some. The D gene and trimming were derived from the DNA, and the V and J assignments and clone size from that table. The repertoire holds 85,000 to 100,000 clones, about 81% seen once, with 17% in the top ten. V trimming: 2 bases; J trimming: 3 bases; junction bases outside the gene matches: 3. CDR3 length: 15 amino acids. Germline lookup yields CDR1 SGHRS and CDR2 YFSETQ.

This receptor was identified in a woman aged 60-75 years with acute or convalescent COVID-19. Material: peripheral blood. The chain couples TRBV5-1 to TRBJ1-5; 9 nucleotides match TRBD1. The CDR3 is CASSFGTGYNQPQHF. The CDR3 region has the DNA TGCGCCAGCAGCTTCGGGACAGGGTACAATCAGCCCCAGCATTTT. The entire variable domain, with the rest obtained from reference TRBV5-1 and TRBJ1-5, is as follows: KAGVTQTPRYLIKTRGQQVTLSCSPISGHRSVSWYQQTPGQGLQFLFEYFSETQRNKGNFPGRFSGRQFSNSRSEMNVSTLELGDSALYLCASSFGTGYNQPQHFGDGTRLSIL.